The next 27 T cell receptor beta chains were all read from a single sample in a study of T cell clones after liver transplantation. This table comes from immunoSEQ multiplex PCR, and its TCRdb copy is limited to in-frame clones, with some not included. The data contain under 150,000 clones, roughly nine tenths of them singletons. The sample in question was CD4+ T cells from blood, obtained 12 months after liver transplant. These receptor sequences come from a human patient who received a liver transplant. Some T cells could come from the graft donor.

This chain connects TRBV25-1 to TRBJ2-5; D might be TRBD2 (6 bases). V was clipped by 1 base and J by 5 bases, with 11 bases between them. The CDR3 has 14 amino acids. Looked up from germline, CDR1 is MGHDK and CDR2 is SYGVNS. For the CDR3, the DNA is TGTGCCAGCAGTGAATTTAGCGGAGAGGAGACCCAGTACTTC. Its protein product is CASSEFSGEETQYF.

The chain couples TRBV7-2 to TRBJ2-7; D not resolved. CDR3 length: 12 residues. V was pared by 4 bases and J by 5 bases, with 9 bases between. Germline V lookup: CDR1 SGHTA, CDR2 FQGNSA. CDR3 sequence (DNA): TGTGCCAGCAGCTCCGATGGACACGAGCAGTACTTC. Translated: CASSSDGHEQYF.

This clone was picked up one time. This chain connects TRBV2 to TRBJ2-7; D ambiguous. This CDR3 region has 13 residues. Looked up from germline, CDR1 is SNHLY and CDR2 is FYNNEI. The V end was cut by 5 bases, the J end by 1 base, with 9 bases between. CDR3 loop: CASSNGRSYEQYF. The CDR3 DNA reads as TGTGCCAGCAGTAATGGCAGGTCCTACGAGCAGTACTTC.

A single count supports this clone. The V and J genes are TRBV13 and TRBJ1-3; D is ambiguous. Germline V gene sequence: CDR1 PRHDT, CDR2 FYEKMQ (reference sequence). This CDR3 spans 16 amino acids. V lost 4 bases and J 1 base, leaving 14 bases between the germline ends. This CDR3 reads CASSSRRTASGNTIYF. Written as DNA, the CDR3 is TGTGCCAGCAGCTCCCGCCGGACGGCATCTGGAAACACCATATATTTT.

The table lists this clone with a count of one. CDR3 protein: CASSPPGTALYEQYF. Written as DNA, the CDR3 is TGTGCCAGCAGCCCTCCAGGGACCGCCCTATACGAGCAGTACTTC. This chain connects TRBV5-6 to TRBJ2-7; D may be TRBD1 or TRBD2 (5 bases each). The CDR3 runs 15 residues. The V gene lost 4 bases and the J gene lost 4 bases, with 18 bases spanning the gap. Germline loops: CDR1 SGHDT, CDR2 YYEEEE.

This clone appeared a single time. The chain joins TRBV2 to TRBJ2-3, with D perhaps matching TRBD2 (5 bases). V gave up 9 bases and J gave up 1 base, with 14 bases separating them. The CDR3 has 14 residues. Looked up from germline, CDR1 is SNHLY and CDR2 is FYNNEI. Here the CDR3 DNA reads TGTGCCAGAGGAGGTTCTACTGGCACAGATACGCAGTATTTT. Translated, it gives CARGGSTGTDTQYF. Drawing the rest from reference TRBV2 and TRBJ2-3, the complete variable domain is EPEVTQTPSHQVTQMGQEVILRCVPISNHLYFYWYRQILGQKVEFLVSFYNNEISEKSEIFDDQFSVERPDGSNFTLKIRSTKLEDSAMYFCARGGSTGTDTQYFGPGTRLTVL.

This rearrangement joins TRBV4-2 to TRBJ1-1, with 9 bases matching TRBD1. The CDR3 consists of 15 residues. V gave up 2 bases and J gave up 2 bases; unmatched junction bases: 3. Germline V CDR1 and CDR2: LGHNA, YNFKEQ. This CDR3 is CASSQRTGVNTEAFF. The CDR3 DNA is TGTGCCAGCAGCCAAAGGACAGGGGTAAACACTGAAGCTTTCTTT.

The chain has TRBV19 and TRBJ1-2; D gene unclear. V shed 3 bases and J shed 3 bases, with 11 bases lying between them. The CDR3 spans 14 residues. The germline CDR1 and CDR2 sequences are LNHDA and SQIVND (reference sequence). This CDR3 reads CASSIGSKDYGYTF. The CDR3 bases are TGTGCCAGTAGTATTGGGAGTAAGGACTATGGCTACACCTTC.

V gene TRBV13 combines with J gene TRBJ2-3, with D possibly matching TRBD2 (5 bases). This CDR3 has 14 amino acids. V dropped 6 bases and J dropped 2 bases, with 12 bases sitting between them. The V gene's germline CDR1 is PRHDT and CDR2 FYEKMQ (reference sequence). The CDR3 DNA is TGTGCCAGCAGTCTCGACTATTACACAGATACGCAGTATTTT. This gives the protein CASSLDYYTDTQYF. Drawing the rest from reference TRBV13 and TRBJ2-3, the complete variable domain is AAGVIQSPRHLIKEKRETATLKCYPIPRHDTVYWYQQGPGQDPQFLISFYEKMQSDKGSIPDRFSAQQFSDYHSELNMSSLELGDSALYFCASSLDYYTDTQYFGPGTRLTVL.

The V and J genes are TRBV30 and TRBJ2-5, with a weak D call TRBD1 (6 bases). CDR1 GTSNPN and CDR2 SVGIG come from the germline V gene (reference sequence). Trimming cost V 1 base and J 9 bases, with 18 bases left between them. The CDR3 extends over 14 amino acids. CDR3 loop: CAWSGGTPMDAQYF. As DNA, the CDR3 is TGTGCCTGGAGTGGTGGGACACCAATGGACGCCCAGTACTTC.

The CDR3: CASSAEHRGNEQFF. CDR3 sequence (DNA): TGTGCCAGCAGTGCCGAACACCGAGGAAATGAGCAGTTCTTC. This rearrangement joins TRBV25-1 to TRBJ2-1, with D unclear. The V end was cut by 4 bases, the J end by 7 bases, with 14 bases between. Germline V lookup: CDR1 MGHDK, CDR2 SYGVNS. The length of the CDR3 is 14 residues.

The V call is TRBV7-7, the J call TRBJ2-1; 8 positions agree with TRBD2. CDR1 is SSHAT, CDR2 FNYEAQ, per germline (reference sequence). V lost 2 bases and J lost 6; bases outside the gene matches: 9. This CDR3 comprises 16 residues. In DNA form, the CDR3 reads TGTGCCAGCAGCTTACATAGCGGGGAGCCCGTCAATGAGCAGTTCTTC. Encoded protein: CASSLHSGEPVNEQFF.

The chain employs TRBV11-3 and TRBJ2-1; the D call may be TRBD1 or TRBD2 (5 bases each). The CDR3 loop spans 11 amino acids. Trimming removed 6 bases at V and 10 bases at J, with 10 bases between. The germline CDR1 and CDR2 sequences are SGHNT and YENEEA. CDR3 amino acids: CASRDGAEQFF. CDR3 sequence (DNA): TGTGCCAGCAGAGACGGGGCGGAGCAGTTCTTC.

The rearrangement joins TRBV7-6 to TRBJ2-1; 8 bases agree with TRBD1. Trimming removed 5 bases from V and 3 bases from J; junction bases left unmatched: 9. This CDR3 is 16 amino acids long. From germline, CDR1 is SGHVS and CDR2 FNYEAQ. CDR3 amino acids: CASSAIGGTGYNEQFF. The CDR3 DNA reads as TGTGCCAGCAGCGCGATCGGCGGGACAGGCTACAATGAGCAGTTCTTC.

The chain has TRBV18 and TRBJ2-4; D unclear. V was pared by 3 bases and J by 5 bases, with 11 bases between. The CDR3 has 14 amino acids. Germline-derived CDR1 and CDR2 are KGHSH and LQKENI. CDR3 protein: CASSPNGRENIQYF. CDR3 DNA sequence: TGTGCCAGCTCACCGAACGGACGGGAAAACATTCAGTACTTC. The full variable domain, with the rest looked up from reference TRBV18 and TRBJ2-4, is NAGVMQNPRHLVRRRGQEARLRCSPMKGHSHVYWYRQLPEEGLKFMVYLQKENIIDESGMPKERFSAEFPKEGPSILRIQQVVRGDSAAYFCASSPNGRENIQYFGAGTRLSVL.

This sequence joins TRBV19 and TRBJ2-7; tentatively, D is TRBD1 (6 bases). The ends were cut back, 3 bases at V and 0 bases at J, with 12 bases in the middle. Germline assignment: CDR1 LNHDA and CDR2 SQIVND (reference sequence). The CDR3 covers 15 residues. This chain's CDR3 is CASSIRQGNSYEQYF. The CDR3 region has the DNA TGTGCCAGTAGTATTAGGCAGGGGAACTCCTACGAGCAGTACTTC. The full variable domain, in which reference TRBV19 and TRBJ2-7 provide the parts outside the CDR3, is DGGITQSPKYLFRKEGQNVTLSCEQNLNHDAMYWYRQDPGQGLRLIYYSQIVNDFQKGDIAEGYSVSREKKESFPLTVTSAQKNPTAFYLCASSIRQGNSYEQYFGPGTRLTVT.

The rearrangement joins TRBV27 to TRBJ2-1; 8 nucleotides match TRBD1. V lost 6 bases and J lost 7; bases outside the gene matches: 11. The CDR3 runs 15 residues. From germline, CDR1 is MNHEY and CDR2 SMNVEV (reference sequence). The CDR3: CASRLIGQGRNEQFF. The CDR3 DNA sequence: TGTGCCAGCAGACTGATCGGACAGGGTCGAAATGAGCAGTTCTTC.

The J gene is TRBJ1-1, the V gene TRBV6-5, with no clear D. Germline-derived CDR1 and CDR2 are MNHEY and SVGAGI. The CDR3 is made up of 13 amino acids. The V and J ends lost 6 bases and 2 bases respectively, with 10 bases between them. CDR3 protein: CASRGNVNTEAFF. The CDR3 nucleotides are TGTGCCAGCAGGGGTAACGTTAACACTGAAGCTTTCTTT.

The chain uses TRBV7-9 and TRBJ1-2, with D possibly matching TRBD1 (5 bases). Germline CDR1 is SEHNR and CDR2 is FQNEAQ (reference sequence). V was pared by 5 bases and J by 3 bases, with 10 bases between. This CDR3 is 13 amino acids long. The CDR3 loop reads CASSRGQDYGYTF. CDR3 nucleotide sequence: TGTGCCAGCAGCCGAGGACAAGACTATGGCTACACCTTC.

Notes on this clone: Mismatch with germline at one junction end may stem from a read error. The CDR3 DNA reads TGTGCCAGCAGTTTAGAGGATGGATACACCTTC. As protein: CASSLEDGYTF. This chain connects TRBV28 to TRBJ1-2; D is unclear. Per the germline V gene, CDR1 is MDHEN and CDR2 is SYDVKM. The CDR3 length is 11 residues.

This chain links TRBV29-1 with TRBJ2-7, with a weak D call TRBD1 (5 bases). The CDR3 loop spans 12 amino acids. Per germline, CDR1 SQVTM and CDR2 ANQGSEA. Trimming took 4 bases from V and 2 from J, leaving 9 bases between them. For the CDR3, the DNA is TGCAGCGTTGTGCAGGGTCCCTACGAGCAGTACTTC. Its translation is CSVVQGPYEQYF.

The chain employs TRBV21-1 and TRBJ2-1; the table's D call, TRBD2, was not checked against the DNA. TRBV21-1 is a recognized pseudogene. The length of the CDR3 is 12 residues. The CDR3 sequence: CASNGLECEQFF. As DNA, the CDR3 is TGTGCCAGCAACGGACTAGAGTGTGAGCAGTTCTTC.

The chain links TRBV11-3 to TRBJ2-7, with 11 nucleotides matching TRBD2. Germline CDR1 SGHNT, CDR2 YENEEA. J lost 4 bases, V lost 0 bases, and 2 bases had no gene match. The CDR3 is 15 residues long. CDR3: CASSLDGTSGYEQYF. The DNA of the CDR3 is TGTGCCAGCAGCTTAGACGGGACTAGCGGTTACGAGCAGTACTTC.

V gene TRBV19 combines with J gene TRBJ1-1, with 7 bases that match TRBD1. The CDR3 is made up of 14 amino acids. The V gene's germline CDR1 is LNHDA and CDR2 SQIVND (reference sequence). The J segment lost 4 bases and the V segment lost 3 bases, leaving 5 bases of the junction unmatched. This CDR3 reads CASSIYAGGTEAFF. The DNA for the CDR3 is TGTGCCAGTAGTATTTATGCAGGGGGCACTGAAGCTTTCTTT.

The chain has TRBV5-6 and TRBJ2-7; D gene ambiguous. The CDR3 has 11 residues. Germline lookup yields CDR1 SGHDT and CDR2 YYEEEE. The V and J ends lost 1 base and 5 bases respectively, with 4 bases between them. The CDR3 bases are TGTGCCAGCAGCTTGTTGCACGAGCAGTACTTC. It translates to CASSLLHEQYF.

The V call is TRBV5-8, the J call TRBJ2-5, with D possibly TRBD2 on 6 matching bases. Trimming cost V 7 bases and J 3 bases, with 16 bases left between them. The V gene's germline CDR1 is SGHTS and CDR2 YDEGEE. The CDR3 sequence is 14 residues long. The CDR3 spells CASHRWGEEETQYF. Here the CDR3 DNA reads TGTGCCAGCCATCGGTGGGGGGAGGAAGAGACCCAGTACTTC.

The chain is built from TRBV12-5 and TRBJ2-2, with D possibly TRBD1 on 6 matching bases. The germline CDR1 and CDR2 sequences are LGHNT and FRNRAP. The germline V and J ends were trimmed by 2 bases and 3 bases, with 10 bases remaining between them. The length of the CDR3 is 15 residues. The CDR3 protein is CASGLRAGDTGELFF. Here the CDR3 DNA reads TGTGCTAGTGGTTTGAGGGCAGGGGACACCGGGGAGCTGTTTTTT. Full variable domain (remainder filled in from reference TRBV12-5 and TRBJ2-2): DARVTQTPRHKVTEMGQEVTMRCQPILGHNTVFWYRQTMMQGLELLAYFRNRAPLDDSGMPKDRFSAEMPDATLATLKIQPSEPRDSAVYFCASGLRAGDTGELFFGEGSRLTVL.